The 16 T cell receptor beta chains below all came from one sample that was sequenced in a study of blood T cell repertoires in COVID-19 (dated by TCRdb to about 2020). The method behind the library was the immunoSEQ multiplex PCR assay. Sourced from immuneACCESS, this table was stored by TCRdb with only in-frame sequences that have V and J called. A share of the clones is absent; for the studies checked, an unresolved V gene accounts for under half, and the remainder has no known explanation. The sample table lists about 310,000 clones, roughly 85% of them with a count of one. The ten largest clonotypes hold about 2% of the sample. The sample taken for sequencing was PBMCs or T cells enriched from blood (not recorded which). These receptors came from a woman under 40 who had been exposed to COVID-19.

This chain links TRBV18 with TRBJ1-5; 7 bases agree with TRBD1. Losses at the gene ends were 3 bases for V and 6 bases for J; bases not matched to a gene: 14. Germline assignment: CDR1 KGHSH and CDR2 LQKENI. The CDR3 covers 17 residues. CDR3 in DNA: TGTGCCAGCTCACCCGGGGTAGGGGGCAGGGCGATTCAGCCCCAGCATTTT. Encoded protein: CASSPGVGGRAIQPQHF.

V is TRBV27 and J is TRBJ1-6; maybe TRBD1 (6 bases). The length of the CDR3 is 16 residues. V lost 4 bases to trimming and J lost 3 bases, with 13 bases between them. Germline values: CDR1 MNHEY, CDR2 SMNVEV (reference sequence). This CDR3 is CASSSLRTDYNSPLHF. The CDR3 bases are TGTGCCAGCAGTTCCCTCCGGACAGACTATAATTCACCCCTCCACTTT.

A word on this clone: The sample carries other DNA sequences with the same CDR3. The chain combines TRBV5-1 with TRBJ1-1; possible D gene TRBD1, 6 bases. CDR3 length: 14 amino acids. V gave up 1 base and J gave up 2 bases, with 9 bases separating them. Germline V gene lookup returns CDR1 SGHRS and CDR2 YFSETQ. CDR3 sequence reads: CASSLSGDNTEAFF. The DNA for the CDR3 is TGCGCCAGCAGCTTGTCAGGGGACAACACTGAAGCTTTCTTT.

This chain joins TRBV14 and TRBJ2-7, with 8 nucleotides matching TRBD1. The junction had 15 bases not matched to a gene; V was cut back by 5 bases and J by 0 bases. Germline-derived CDR1 and CDR2 are SGHDN and FVKESK. CDR3 size: 18 residues. The CDR3 region is CASSYNTLRQGSSYEQYF. The CDR3 coding sequence is TGTGCCAGCAGCTACAACACCCTCCGACAGGGGAGCTCCTACGAGCAGTACTTC.

J is TRBJ2-4 and V is TRBV15; TRBD1 might be the D (6 bases). This CDR3 is 16 amino acids long. Trimming stripped 6 bases from V and 1 base from J, with 16 bases between. Germline V gene data show CDR1 as LNHNV and CDR2 as YYDKDF (reference sequence). CDR3 in DNA: TGTGCCACCAGGTACACCGGGACACTTGCCAAAAACATTCAGTACTTC. Protein: CATRYTGTLAKNIQYF.

The chain joins TRBV6-6 to TRBJ2-7; 9 bases are shared with TRBD1. The CDR3 has 16 residues. With V trimmed by 6 bases and J by 2 bases, 11 bases remained unmatched. Looked up from germline, CDR1 is MNHNY and CDR2 is SVGAGI (reference sequence). CDR3 sequence reads: CASSHGQGRATYEQYF. The CDR3 DNA reads TGTGCCAGCAGCCACGGACAGGGGAGGGCCACCTACGAGCAGTACTTC.

On this clone itself: An end of the junction differs from the germline gene, which may be a read error. This chain uses TRBV4-1 with TRBJ2-1; D possibly corresponds to TRBD2 (6 bases). CDR3 length: 15 residues. Germline assignment: CDR1 MGHRA and CDR2 YSYEKL. The CDR3, as DNA: TGCGCCAGCAGTCAAGTGGGAGGCTCCTACAATGAGCAGTTCTTC. Residues: CASSQVGGSYNEQFF.

The chain joins TRBV14 to TRBJ2-4; 8 bases fit TRBD1. This CDR3 is built from 18 residues. Germline V gene sequence: CDR1 SGHDN, CDR2 FVKESK. Germline trimming cut 0 bases from V and 8 bases from J; bases unmatched to any gene: 15. Here the CDR3 reads CASSQEIFEGTGLHIQYF. The CDR3 bases are TGTGCCAGCAGCCAAGAGATTTTCGAGGGGACAGGCTTGCACATTCAGTACTTC.

This clone has only one observation. The chain has TRBV7-3 and TRBJ2-6; 8 bases align to TRBD2. This CDR3 is 18 amino acids long. Germline loops: CDR1 SGHTA, CDR2 FQGTGA. The J segment lost 0 bases and the V segment lost 4 bases, leaving 8 bases of the junction unmatched. CDR3 sequence reads: CASSSIAGLNSGANVLTF. CDR3 nucleotides: TGTGCCAGCAGCTCCATAGCGGGACTGAACTCTGGGGCCAACGTCCTGACTTTC. Full variable domain (outside the CDR3, taken from reference TRBV7-3 and TRBJ2-6): GAGVSQTPSNKVTEKGKYVELRCDPISGHTALYWYRQSLGQGPEFLIYFQGTGAADDSGLPNDRFFAVRPEGSVSTLKIQRTERGDSAVYLCASSSIAGLNSGANVLTFGAGSRLTVL.

This chain uses TRBV12-3 or TRBV12-4 with TRBJ2-7; no reliable D call. Trimming took 8 bases from V and 0 from J, leaving 5 bases between them. This CDR3 has 11 residues. As DNA, the CDR3 is TGTGCCAGCGGCAGCTCCTACGAGCAGTACTTC. This translates into CASGSSYEQYF.

V and J are TRBV19 and TRBJ2-7, with D perhaps TRBD1 (6 bases). In germline, CDR1 is LNHDA, CDR2 SQIVND (reference sequence). V was clipped by 5 bases and J by 7 bases, with 27 bases between them. CDR3 length: 17 amino acids. This CDR3 is CASSLSRPGHREWEQYF. The CDR3, as DNA: TGTGCCAGTAGTCTCTCCCGGCCGGGACACCGTGAGTGGGAGCAGTACTTC.

V and J are TRBV4-2 and TRBJ1-1; D is perhaps TRBD1 (6 bases). Germline V gives CDR1 LGHNA, CDR2 YNFKEQ. This CDR3 has 15 amino acids. The ends were cut back, 0 bases at V and 1 base at J, with 9 bases in the middle. CDR3 sequence reads: CASSQEGQRNTEAFF. The CDR3 nucleotides read TGTGCCAGCAGCCAAGAAGGACAGAGGAACACTGAAGCTTTCTTT.

The chain uses TRBV4-1 and TRBJ1-4, with no clear D. This CDR3 is built from 17 residues. The V gene lost 0 bases and the J gene lost 0 bases, with 11 bases spanning the gap. Germline V gene sequence: CDR1 MGHRA, CDR2 YSYEKL. CDR3 sequence reads: CASSQDRVMSTNEKLFF. The CDR3 nucleotides are TGCGCCAGCAGCCAAGATCGGGTGATGTCAACTAATGAAAAACTGTTTTTT.

The genes are TRBV27 and TRBJ2-7, with TRBD2 matching over 9 bases. The ends lost 2 bases at V and 3 bases at J; junction bases unmatched: 5. In germline, CDR1 is MNHEY, CDR2 SMNVEV (reference sequence). This CDR3 is built from 15 residues. CDR3 loop: CASSLKLAGFYEQYF. DNA of the CDR3: TGTGCCAGCAGTTTAAAACTAGCGGGCTTCTACGAGCAGTACTTC.

This clone was recorded only once. The chain couples TRBV28 to TRBJ1-5, with D possibly TRBD1 on 5 matching bases. This CDR3 is 14 amino acids long. V was cut by 6 bases and J by 8 bases, with 17 bases left in between. Looked up from germline, CDR1 is MDHEN and CDR2 is SYDVKM. The CDR3 bases are TGTGCCAGCAGCCTTCAGGGAGGACGGAAGCCCCAGCATTTT. This encodes CASSLQGGRKPQHF.

On this clone itself: The same CDR3 is also encoded by other DNA sequences in this sample. The chain links TRBV5-1 to TRBJ2-3; a weak D match, TRBD2 (5 bases). The CDR3 consists of 14 residues. From germline, CDR1 is SGHRS and CDR2 YFSETQ. The V gene lost 0 bases and the J gene lost 0 bases, with 5 bases spanning the gap. CDR3 sequence: CASSLGGSTDTQYF. In DNA, the CDR3 is TGCGCCAGCAGCTTGGGAGGGAGCACAGATACGCAGTATTTT.